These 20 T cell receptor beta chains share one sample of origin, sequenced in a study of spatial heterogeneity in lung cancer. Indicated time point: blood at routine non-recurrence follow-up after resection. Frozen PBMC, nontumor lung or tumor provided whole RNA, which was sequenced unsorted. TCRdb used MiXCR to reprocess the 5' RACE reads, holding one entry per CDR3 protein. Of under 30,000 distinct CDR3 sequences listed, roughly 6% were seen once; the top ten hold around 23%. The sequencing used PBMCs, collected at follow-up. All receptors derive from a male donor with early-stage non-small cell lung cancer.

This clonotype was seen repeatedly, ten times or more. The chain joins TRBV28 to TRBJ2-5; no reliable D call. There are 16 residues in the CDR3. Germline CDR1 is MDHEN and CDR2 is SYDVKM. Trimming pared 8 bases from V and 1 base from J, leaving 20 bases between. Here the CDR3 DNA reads TGTGCCAGCGGTAAACCCCTCTCCTCCGCCCAAGAGACCCAGTACTTC. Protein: CASGKPLSSAQETQYF.

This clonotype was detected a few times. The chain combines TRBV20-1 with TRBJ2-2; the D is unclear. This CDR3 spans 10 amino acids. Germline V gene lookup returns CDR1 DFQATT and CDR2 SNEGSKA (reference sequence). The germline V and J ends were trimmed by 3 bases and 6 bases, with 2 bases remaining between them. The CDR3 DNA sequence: TGCAGTGCTAGTTCCGGGGAGCTGTTTTTT. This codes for CSASSGELFF.

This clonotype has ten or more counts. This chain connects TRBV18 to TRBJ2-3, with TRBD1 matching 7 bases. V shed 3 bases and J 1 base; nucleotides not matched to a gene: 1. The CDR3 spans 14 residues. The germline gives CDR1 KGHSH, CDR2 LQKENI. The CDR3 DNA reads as TGTGCCAGCTCACCGGGGACAGGCACAGATACGCAGTATTTT. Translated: CASSPGTGTDTQYF. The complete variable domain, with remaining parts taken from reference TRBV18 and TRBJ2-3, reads NAGVMQNPRHLVRRRGQEARLRCSPMKGHSHVYWYRQLPEEGLKFMVYLQKENIIDESGMPKERFSAEFPKEGPSILRIQQVVRGDSAAYFCASSPGTGTDTQYFGPGTRLTVL.

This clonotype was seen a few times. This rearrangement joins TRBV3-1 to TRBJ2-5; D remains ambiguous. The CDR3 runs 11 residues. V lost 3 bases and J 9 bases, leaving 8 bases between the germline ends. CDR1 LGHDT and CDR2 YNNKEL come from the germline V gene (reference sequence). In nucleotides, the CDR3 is TGTGCCAGCAGCCACGAATCGGCCCAGTACTTC. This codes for CASSHESAQYF.

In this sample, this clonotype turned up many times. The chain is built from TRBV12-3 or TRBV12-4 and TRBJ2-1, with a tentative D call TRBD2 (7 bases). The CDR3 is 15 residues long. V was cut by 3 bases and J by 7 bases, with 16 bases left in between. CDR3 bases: TGTGCCAGCAGTTTGGTTCGGGGGGCCTTGAATGAGCAGTTCTTC. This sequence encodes CASSLVRGALNEQFF.

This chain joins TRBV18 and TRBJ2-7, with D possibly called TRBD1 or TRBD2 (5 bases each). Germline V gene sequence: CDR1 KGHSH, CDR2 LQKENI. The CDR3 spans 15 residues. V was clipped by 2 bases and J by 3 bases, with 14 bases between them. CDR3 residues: CASSPWDGSLYEQYF. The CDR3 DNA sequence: TGTGCCAGCTCACCATGGGACGGATCTCTCTACGAGCAGTACTTC.

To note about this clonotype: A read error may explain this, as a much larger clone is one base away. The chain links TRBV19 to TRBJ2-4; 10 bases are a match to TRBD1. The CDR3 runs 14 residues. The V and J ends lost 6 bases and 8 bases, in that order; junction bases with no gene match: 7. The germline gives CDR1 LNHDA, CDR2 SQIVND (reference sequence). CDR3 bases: TGTGCCAGTAGAGGGGGACAGGGGAGTTACATTCAGTACTTC. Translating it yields CASRGGQGSYIQYF.

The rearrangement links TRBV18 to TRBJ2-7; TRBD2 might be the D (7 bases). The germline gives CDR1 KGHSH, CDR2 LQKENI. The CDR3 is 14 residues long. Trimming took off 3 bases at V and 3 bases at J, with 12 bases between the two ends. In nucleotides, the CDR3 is TGTGCCAGCTCACCCACCGGGGGGCACTACGAGCAGTACGTC. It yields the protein CASSPTGGHYEQYV.

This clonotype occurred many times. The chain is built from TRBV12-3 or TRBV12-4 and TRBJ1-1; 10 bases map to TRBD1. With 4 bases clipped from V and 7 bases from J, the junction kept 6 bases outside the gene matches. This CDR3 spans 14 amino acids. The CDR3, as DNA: TGTGCCAGCAGTTCGACAGGGGGCAACGTTGAAGCTTTCTTT. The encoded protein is CASSSTGGNVEAFF.

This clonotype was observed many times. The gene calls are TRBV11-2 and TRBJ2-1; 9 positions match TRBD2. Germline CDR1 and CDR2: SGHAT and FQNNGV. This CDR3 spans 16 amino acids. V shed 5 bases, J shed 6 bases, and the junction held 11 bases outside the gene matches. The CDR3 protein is CASSVSGSLLGNEQFF. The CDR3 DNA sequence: TGTGCCAGCAGCGTTAGCGGGAGCCTATTGGGCAATGAGCAGTTCTTC. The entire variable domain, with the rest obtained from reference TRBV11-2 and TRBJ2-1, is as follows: EAGVAQSPRYKIIEKRQSVAFWCNPISGHATLYWYQQILGQGPKLLIQFQNNGVVDDSQLPKDRFSAERLKGVDSTLKIQPAKLEDSAVYLCASSVSGSLLGNEQFFGPGTRLTVL.

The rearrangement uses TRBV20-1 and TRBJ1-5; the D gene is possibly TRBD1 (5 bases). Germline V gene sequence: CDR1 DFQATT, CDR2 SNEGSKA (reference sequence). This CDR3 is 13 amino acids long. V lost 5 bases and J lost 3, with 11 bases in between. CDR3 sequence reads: CSALGDSNQPQHF. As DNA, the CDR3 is TGCAGTGCTCTGGGGGACTCCAATCAGCCCCAGCATTTT.

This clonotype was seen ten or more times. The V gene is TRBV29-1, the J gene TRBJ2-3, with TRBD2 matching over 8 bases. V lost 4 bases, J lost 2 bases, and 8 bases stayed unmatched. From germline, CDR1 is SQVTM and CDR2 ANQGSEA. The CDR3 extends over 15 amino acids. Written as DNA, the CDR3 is TGCAGCGTTGCAATAGGACTAGCTGACACAGATACGCAGTATTTT. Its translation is CSVAIGLADTDTQYF.

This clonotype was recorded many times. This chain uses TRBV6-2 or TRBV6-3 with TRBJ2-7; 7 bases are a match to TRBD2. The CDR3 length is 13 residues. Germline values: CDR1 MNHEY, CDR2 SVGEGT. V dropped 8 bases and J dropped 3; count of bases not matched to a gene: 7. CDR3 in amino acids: CASSRGGNYEQYF. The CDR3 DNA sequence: TGTGCCAGCTCCCGGGGAGGGAACTACGAGCAGTACTTC.

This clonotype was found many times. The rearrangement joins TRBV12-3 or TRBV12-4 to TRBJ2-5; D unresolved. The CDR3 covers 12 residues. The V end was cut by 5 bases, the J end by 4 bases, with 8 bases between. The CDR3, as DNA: TGTGCCAGCAGTCGGATGCGAGAGACCCAGTACTTC. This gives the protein CASSRMRETQYF.

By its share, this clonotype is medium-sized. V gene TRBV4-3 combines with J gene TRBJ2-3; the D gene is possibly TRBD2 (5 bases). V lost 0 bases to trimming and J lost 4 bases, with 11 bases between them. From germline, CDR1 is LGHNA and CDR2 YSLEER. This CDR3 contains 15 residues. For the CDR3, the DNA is TGCGCCAGCAGCCAAGATCGGTTGCGGGCAGATACGCAGTATTTT. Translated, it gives CASSQDRLRADTQYF.

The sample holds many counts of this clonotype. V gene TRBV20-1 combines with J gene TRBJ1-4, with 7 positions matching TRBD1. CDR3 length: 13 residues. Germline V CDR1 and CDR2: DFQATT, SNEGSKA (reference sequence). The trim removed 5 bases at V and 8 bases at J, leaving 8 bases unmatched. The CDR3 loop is CSAPTGAGEKLFF. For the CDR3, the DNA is TGCAGTGCTCCCACAGGGGCGGGAGAAAAACTGTTTTTT.

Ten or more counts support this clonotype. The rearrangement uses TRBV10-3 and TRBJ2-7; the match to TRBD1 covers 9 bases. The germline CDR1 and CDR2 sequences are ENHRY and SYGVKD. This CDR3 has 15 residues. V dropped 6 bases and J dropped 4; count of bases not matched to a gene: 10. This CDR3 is CAISRQGGTGYEQYF. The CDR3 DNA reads TGTGCCATCAGCCGACAGGGGGGTACTGGTTACGAGCAGTACTTC.

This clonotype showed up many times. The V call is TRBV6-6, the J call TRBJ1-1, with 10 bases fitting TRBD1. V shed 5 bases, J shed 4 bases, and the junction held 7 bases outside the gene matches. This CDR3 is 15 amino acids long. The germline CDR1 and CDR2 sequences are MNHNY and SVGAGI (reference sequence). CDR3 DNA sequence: TGTGCCAGCAGTGCCCACGACAGGGGGCTCACTGAAGCTTTCTTT. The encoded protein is CASSAHDRGLTEAFF.

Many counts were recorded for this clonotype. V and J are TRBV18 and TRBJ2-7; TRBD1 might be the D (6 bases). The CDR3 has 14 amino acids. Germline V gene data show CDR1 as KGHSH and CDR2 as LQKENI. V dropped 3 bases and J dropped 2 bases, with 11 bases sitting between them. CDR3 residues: CASSPGQHTYEQYV. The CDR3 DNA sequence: TGTGCCAGCTCACCTGGACAGCACACCTACGAGCAGTACGTC.

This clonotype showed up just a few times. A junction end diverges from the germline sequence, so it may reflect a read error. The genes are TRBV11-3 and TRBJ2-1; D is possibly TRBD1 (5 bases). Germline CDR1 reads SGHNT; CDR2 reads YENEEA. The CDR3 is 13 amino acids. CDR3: CASSSSYWTRKDF. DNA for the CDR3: TGTGCCAGCAGCTCAAGTTACTGGACAAGGAAGGACTTC.